A selection of T cell receptor beta chains follows, all from one sample in a study of siplizumab effects on memory and regulatory T cells. The table came from immunoSEQ multiplex PCR; TCRdb's copy has only in-frame clones and leaves some out. This table holds about 72,000 clones, roughly 89% found once. The sample taken for sequencing was CD8+ T cells sorted from blood. The source of these receptors is a human donor in good health. CDR3s leave out the opening cysteine and the closing phenylalanine or tryptophan.

V	J	CDR3
TRBV14	TRBJ2-1	ASSQFSGNEQF
TRBV7-9	TRBJ1-5	ASSLGTVGNQPQH
TRBV5-1	TRBJ1-6	ASSLDSGIGNSPLH
TRBV7-9	TRBJ2-3	ASLQGVTDTQY
TRBV11-2	TRBJ1-1	ASRSTMNTEAF
TRBV29-1	TRBJ1-1	SVLKMNTEAF
TRBV4-1	TRBJ1-2	ASSQVANLGVASGYT
TRBV5-6	TRBJ2-7	ASSFREKGAYEQY
TRBV27	TRBJ1-6	ASTLGNTYNSPLH
TRBV4-1	TRBJ2-3	ASSQSWRSNTDTQY
TRBV11-2	TRBJ1-4	ASSLVPETVIANEKLF
TRBV7-2	TRBJ2-7	ASSAPPRAEQY
TRBV7-9	TRBJ2-1	ASETSGTYEQF
TRBV2	TRBJ2-5	ASSEYRGPSRETQY
TRBV2	TRBJ2-1	ASSEDGGDDNEQF
TRBV10-1	TRBJ2-3	ASSGGRVSTDTQY
TRBV25-1	TRBJ2-1	ASSPLAGVYNEQF
TRBV10-3	TRBJ1-1	AISTGGANTEAF
TRBV6-6	TRBJ1-1	ASSRDRENTEAF
TRBV7-6	TRBJ1-1	ASSPVGGGTEAF
TRBV7-9	TRBJ1-2	ASSLGWPGGNYGYT
TRBV7-9	TRBJ1-2	ASSLNFGDSIYGYT
TRBV10-3	TRBJ1-5	AIQSGVGNQPQH
TRBV6-5	TRBJ2-7	ASSPLAGATYEQY
TRBV15	TRBJ2-5	ATSEGGQRQETQY
TRBV7-7	TRBJ2-1	ASSFGTSGSKNEQF
TRBV14	TRBJ2-3	ASSQEGAGLTDTQY
TRBV2	TRBJ2-1	ASSGEGVWDEQF
TRBV13	TRBJ1-1	ASSLGQGRGTEAF
TRBV27	TRBJ1-1	ASSLSQGATEAF
TRBV19	TRBJ2-7	ASKPSTGSSYEQY
TRBV19	TRBJ2-2	ASSQRQGVNTGELF
TRBV30	TRBJ2-7	AWSVDSTYEQY
TRBV11-2	TRBJ1-5	ASSLIPFVGEGSNQPQH